The 22 T cell receptor beta chains below come from one sample, sequenced in a study of OX40 agonist ivuxolimab in advanced cancers. Produced via immunoSEQ multiplex PCR; TCRdb's table is partial and in-frame only. The repertoire has some 35,000 clones, around four fifths of them found once; the top ten carry approximately 35%. The starting material was CD4+ or CD8+ T cells sorted from blood, obtained in a trial of the OX40 agonist ivuxolimab. The source is an adult with an advanced solid tumor such as melanoma, head and neck, liver or kidney cancer.

The J gene is TRBJ1-2, the V gene TRBV2; 8 bases are shared with TRBD1. Germline V gives CDR1 SNHLY, CDR2 FYNNEI. This CDR3 has 15 amino acids. V gave up 5 bases and J gave up 0 bases; unmatched junction bases: 5. CDR3 DNA: TGTGCCAGCAGTCTGGGACAGGCCTCTAACTATGGCTACACCTTC. This translates into CASSLGQASNYGYTF.

V and J are TRBV21-1 and TRBJ2-7; TRBD2 was called by the table and not checked on the DNA. TRBV21-1 is termed a pseudogene. CDR3 length equals 19 residues. The CDR3 coding sequence is TGTGCCAGCAGCGAACACCAGACTAGCGGTCATCCCTCGAGGTACGAGCAGTACTTC. It translates to CASSEHQTSGHPSRYEQYF.

The V and J genes are TRBV7-9 and TRBJ1-5; D may be TRBD1 (5 bases). Trimming pared 7 bases from V and 0 bases from J, leaving 13 bases between. Germline CDR1 SEHNR, CDR2 FQNEAQ (reference sequence). The CDR3 totals 15 residues. DNA for the CDR3: TGTGCCAGCACCGTACCGCAGGGTAGCAATCAGCCCCAGCATTTT. Its translation: CASTVPQGSNQPQHF.

This chain connects TRBV9 to TRBJ2-5; D might be TRBD2 (6 bases). The V gene lost 3 bases and the J gene lost 3 bases, with 12 bases spanning the gap. This CDR3 contains 14 residues. Germline values: CDR1 SGDLS, CDR2 YYNGEE. The CDR3, as DNA: TGTGCCAGCAGCGAGGCCGGGGGAAAAGAGACCCAGTACTTC. The encoded protein is CASSEAGGKETQYF.

The rearrangement links TRBV6-1 to TRBJ2-2; TRBD1 matches at 7 bases. This CDR3 comprises 14 residues. Per the germline V gene, CDR1 is MNHNS and CDR2 is SASEGT. The V segment lost 7 bases and the J segment 7 bases; nucleotides outside the gene matches: 9. Written as DNA, the CDR3 is TGTGCCAGCACCTCGACAGGGTTCAACGGGGAGCTGTTTTTT. This sequence encodes CASTSTGFNGELFF.

This chain connects TRBV10-3 to TRBJ1-4; maybe TRBD1 (6 bases). This CDR3 contains 15 residues. The ends were cut back, 5 bases at V and 3 bases at J, with 13 bases in the middle. The germline CDR1 and CDR2 sequences are ENHRY and SYGVKD. The CDR3 region is CAISRDIRSNEKLFF. The DNA for the CDR3 is TGTGCCATCAGTAGGGACATCAGGTCTAATGAAAAACTGTTTTTT.

The chain links TRBV5-6 to TRBJ2-7; no clear D. The CDR3 is made up of 13 amino acids. The germline gives CDR1 SGHDT, CDR2 YYEEEE. V lost 7 bases and J 2 bases, leaving 13 bases between the germline ends. CDR3 in amino acids: CASGVQFPYEQYF. The CDR3, as DNA: TGTGCCAGCGGAGTACAGTTTCCCTACGAGCAGTACTTC.

This chain links TRBV30 with TRBJ1-2; maybe TRBD1 (5 bases). Germline CDR1 and CDR2: GTSNPN and SVGIG (reference sequence). The length of the CDR3 is 15 residues. Trimming removed 4 bases from V and 3 bases from J, with 18 bases in between. The CDR3 protein is CAWISVGLGDYGYTF. CDR3 DNA: TGTGCCTGGATCTCGGTGGGGCTGGGGGACTATGGCTACACCTTC. The whole variable domain, remainder taken from reference TRBV30 and TRBJ1-2, is SQTIHQWPATLVQPVGSPLSLECTVEGTSNPNLYWYRQAAGRGLQLLFYSVGIGQISSEVPQNLSASRPQDRQFILSSKKLLLSDSGFYLCAWISVGLGDYGYTFGSGTRLTVV.

This clone was seen only a few times. J is TRBJ1-6 and V is TRBV7-9, with 7 positions matching TRBD1. Germline lookup yields CDR1 SEHNR and CDR2 FQNEAQ (reference sequence). The CDR3 has 14 residues. The V segment lost 6 bases and the J segment 7 bases; nucleotides outside the gene matches: 6. The chain's CDR3 is CASRTTGHNSPLHF. DNA for the CDR3: TGTGCCAGCAGGACGACAGGGCACAATTCACCCCTCCACTTT. Looking up the rest from reference TRBV7-9 and TRBJ1-6 gives the full variable domain: DTGVSQNPRHKITKRGQNVTFRCDPISEHNRLYWYRQTLGQGPEFLTYFQNEAQLEKSRLLSDRFSAERPKGSFSTLEIQRTEQGDSAMYLCASRTTGHNSPLHFGNGTRLTVT.

The chain carries TRBV2 and TRBJ2-7; maybe TRBD2 (6 bases). CDR3 length equals 14 residues. The V gene's germline CDR1 is SNHLY and CDR2 FYNNEI. V lost 7 bases and J lost 2, with 15 bases in between. The CDR3 loop reads CASKFRDLTYEQYF. The CDR3 DNA reads TGTGCCAGCAAATTCCGGGACTTAACCTACGAGCAGTACTTC. The entire variable domain, with the rest obtained from reference TRBV2 and TRBJ2-7, is as follows: EPEVTQTPSHQVTQMGQEVILRCVPISNHLYFYWYRQILGQKVEFLVSFYNNEISEKSEIFDDQFSVERPDGSNFTLKIRSTKLEDSAMYFCASKFRDLTYEQYFGPGTRLTVT.

The gene calls are TRBV7-9 and TRBJ1-1; D remains ambiguous. Germline lookup yields CDR1 SEHNR and CDR2 FQNEAQ (reference sequence). Trimming took 1 base from V and 1 from J, leaving 7 bases between them. This CDR3 contains 14 residues. The CDR3 sequence: CASSLDTANTEAFF. The CDR3 DNA reads TGTGCCAGCAGCTTAGATACAGCGAACACTGAAGCTTTCTTT. Variable domain in full (rest from reference TRBV7-9 and TRBJ1-1): DTGVSQNPRHKITKRGQNVTFRCDPISEHNRLYWYRQTLGQGPEFLTYFQNEAQLEKSRLLSDRFSAERPKGSFSTLEIQRTEQGDSAMYLCASSLDTANTEAFFGQGTRLTVV.

The chain carries TRBV10-2 and TRBJ1-1; D is unresolved. The germline V gene has CDR1 WSHSY and CDR2 SAAADI. V dropped 4 bases and J dropped 0 bases, with 6 bases sitting between them. This CDR3 has 13 residues. The CDR3 nucleotides are TGCGCCAGCAGTGGACCGTTGAACACTGAAGCTTTCTTT. This encodes CASSGPLNTEAFF.

The chain has TRBV7-9 and TRBJ2-3; 8 nucleotides agree with TRBD2. After removal of 0 bases from V and 3 bases from J, the junction contained 11 bases not matched to a gene. The CDR3 runs to 18 residues. Germline assignment: CDR1 SEHNR and CDR2 FQNEAQ (reference sequence). For the CDR3, the DNA is TGTGCCAGCAGCTTAGCGAGTGGTTTTATAGCGGGGACAGATACGCAGTATTTT. It codes for CASSLASGFIAGTDTQYF.

The chain links TRBV5-1 to TRBJ2-2; D tentatively reads TRBD1 or TRBD2 (5 bases each). The germline CDR1 and CDR2 sequences are SGHRS and YFSETQ. The CDR3 is 16 residues long. Trimming took off 4 bases at V and 4 bases at J, with 17 bases between the two ends. For the CDR3, the DNA is TGCGCCAGCAGCCCTGGGGACCTACAACTCACCGGGGAGCTGTTTTTT. As protein: CASSPGDLQLTGELFF.

The chain carries TRBV9 and TRBJ1-3, with no clear D. Trimming removed 1 base at V and 0 bases at J, with 11 bases between. The CDR3 is 16 residues long. Looked up from germline, CDR1 is SGDLS and CDR2 is YYNGEE. The CDR3 DNA reads TGTGCCAGCAGCGTACGCAGTGATTTCTCTGGAAACACCATATATTTT. It translates to CASSVRSDFSGNTIYF.

The chain combines TRBV5-1 with TRBJ1-3; no clear D. The V and J ends lost 4 bases and 2 bases respectively, with 10 bases between them. The CDR3 consists of 14 residues. CDR1 and CDR2 (germline): SGHRS, YFSETQ. As DNA, the CDR3 is TGCGCCAGCAGCCCGGTGGGGACTGGAAACACCATATATTTT. Amino acid sequence: CASSPVGTGNTIYF. Using reference TRBV5-1 and TRBJ1-3 for the parts outside the CDR3, the full variable domain is KAGVTQTPRYLIKTRGQQVTLSCSPISGHRSVSWYQQTPGQGLQFLFEYFSETQRNKGNFPGRFSGRQFSNSRSEMNVSTLELGDSALYLCASSPVGTGNTIYFGEGSWLTVV.

This chain joins TRBV7-6 and TRBJ2-7; the D gene is possibly TRBD2 (6 bases). Germline V gene sequence: CDR1 SGHVS, CDR2 FNYEAQ. The CDR3 runs 13 residues. The V gene lost 5 bases and the J gene lost 3 bases, with 11 bases spanning the gap. CDR3 in amino acids: CASSAVGGYEQYF. The CDR3 bases are TGTGCCAGCAGCGCGGTCGGGGGCTACGAGCAGTACTTC.

This chain joins TRBV5-8 and TRBJ1-2, with D perhaps TRBD1 (5 bases). Per germline, CDR1 SGHTS and CDR2 YDEGEE. Trimming removed 5 bases from V and 3 bases from J, with 11 bases in between. The CDR3 sequence is 13 residues long. The CDR3 sequence is CASRRGLDYGYTF. In DNA form, the CDR3 reads TGTGCCAGCAGAAGGGGCCTCGACTATGGCTACACCTTC.

V and J are TRBV6-1 and TRBJ1-1, with D perhaps TRBD1 (5 bases). The ends were cut back, 0 bases at V and 4 bases at J, with 12 bases in the middle. This CDR3 has 15 residues. Germline assignment: CDR1 MNHNS and CDR2 SASEGT. The CDR3 loop reads CASSEAGWGSTEAFF. For the CDR3, the DNA is TGTGCCAGCAGTGAAGCGGGTTGGGGGTCCACTGAAGCTTTCTTT.

The chain employs TRBV25-1 and TRBJ2-1; 12 bases agree with TRBD2. J gave up 9 bases and V 1 base, and 1 base lay outside the gene matches. CDR1 is MGHDK, CDR2 SYGVNS, per germline. The CDR3 is 14 amino acids. CDR3 DNA: TGTGCCAGCAGTGAATGGACTAGCGGGATTGAGCAGTTCTTC. This translates into CASSEWTSGIEQFF.

V usage is TRBV29-1 and J usage is TRBJ2-7, with D possibly being TRBD1 or TRBD2 (5 bases each). With 4 bases removed from V and 5 bases from J, the gap between germline ends came to 9 bases. The germline gives CDR1 SQVTM, CDR2 ANQGSEA. The CDR3 runs 11 residues. DNA for the CDR3: TGCAGCGTTGGAGAGGGGCACGAGCAGTACTTC. Protein: CSVGEGHEQYF.

The chain uses TRBV7-5 and TRBJ2-7; no DNA check was done on the table's D call, TRBD1. TRBV7-5 is a pseudogene locus. This CDR3 is built from 14 residues. The CDR3 reads CASSHRDRNYEQYF. Here the CDR3 DNA reads TGTGCCAGCAGCCACCGGGACAGGAACTACGAGCAGTACTTC.